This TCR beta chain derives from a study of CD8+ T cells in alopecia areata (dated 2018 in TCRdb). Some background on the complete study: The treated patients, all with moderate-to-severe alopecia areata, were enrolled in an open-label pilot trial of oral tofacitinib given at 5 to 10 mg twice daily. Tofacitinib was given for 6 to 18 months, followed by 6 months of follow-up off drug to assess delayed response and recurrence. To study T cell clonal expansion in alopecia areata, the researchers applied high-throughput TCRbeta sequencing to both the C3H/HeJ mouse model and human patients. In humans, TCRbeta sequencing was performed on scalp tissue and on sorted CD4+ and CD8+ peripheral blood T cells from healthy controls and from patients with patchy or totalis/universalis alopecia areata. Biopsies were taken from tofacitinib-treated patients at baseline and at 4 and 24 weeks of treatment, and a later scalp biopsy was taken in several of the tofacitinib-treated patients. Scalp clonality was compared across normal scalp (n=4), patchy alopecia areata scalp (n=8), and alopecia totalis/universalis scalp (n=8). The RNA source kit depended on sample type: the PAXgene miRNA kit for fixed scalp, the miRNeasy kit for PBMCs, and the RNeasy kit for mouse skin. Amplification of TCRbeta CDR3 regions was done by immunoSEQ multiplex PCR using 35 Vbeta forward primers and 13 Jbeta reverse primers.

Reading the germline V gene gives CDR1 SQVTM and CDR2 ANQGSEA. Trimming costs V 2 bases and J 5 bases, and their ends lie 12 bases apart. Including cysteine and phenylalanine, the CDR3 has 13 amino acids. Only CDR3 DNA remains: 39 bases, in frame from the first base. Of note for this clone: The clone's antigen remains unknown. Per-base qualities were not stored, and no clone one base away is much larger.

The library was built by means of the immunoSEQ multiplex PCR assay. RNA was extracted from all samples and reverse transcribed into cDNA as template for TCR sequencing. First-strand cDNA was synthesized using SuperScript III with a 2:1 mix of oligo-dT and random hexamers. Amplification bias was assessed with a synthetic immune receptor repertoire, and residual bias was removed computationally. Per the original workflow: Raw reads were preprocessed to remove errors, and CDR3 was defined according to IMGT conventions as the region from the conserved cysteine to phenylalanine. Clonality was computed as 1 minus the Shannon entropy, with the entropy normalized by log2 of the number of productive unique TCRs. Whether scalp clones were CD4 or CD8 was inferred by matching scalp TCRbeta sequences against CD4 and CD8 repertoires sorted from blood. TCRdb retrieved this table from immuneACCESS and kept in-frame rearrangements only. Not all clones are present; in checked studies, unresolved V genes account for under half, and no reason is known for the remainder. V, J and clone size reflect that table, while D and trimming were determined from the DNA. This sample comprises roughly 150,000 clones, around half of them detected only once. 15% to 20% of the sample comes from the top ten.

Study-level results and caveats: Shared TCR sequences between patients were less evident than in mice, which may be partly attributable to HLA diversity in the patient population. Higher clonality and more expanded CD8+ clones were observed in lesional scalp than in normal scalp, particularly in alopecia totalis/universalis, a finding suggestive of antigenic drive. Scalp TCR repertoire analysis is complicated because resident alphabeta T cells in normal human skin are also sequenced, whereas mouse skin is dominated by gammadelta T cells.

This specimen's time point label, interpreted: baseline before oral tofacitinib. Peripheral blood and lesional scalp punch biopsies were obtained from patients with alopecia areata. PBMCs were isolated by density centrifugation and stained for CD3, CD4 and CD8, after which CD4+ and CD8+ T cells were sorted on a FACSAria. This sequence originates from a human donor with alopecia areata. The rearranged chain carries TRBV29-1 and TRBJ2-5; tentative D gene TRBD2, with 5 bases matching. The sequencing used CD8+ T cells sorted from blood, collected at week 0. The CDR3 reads CSVELLGGETQYF. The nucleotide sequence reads TGCAGCGTTGAACTGTTGGGCGGGGAGACCCAGTACTTC.